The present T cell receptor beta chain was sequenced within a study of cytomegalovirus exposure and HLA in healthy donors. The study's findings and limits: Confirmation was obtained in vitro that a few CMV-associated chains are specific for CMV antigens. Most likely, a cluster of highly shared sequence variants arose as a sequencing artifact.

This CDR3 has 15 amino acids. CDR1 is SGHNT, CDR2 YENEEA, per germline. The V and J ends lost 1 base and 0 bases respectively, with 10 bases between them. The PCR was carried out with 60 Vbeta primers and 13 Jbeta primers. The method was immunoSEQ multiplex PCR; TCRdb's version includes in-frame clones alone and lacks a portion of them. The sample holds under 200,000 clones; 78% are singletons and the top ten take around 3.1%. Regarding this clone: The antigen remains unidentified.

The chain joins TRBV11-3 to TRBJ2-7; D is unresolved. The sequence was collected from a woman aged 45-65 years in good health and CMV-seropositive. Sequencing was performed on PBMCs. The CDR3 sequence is CASSLGVAYSYEQYF. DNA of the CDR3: TGTGCCAGCAGCTTAGGGGTAGCCTACTCCTACGAGCAGTACTTC.